This entry lists 7 T cell receptor beta chains sequenced from one sample in a study of cytomegalovirus exposure and HLA in healthy donors (dated by TCRdb to about 2017). Library generation was performed with the immunoSEQ multiplex PCR assay. The multiplex PCR relied on a mix of 60 forward primers for TCR Vbeta segments and 13 reverse primers for TCR Jbeta segments. The immuneACCESS repertoire file appears here via TCRdb, limited to in-frame rearrangements. These files lack a portion of the clones; in checked studies, under half of the deficit traces to unresolved V genes, and the cause of the others is not known. The sample table contains fewer than 120,000 clones; only one count was recorded for around 79% of them. The ten most abundant clones make up approximately 1.3% of the sample. Sequencing was performed on PBMCs. These receptors all stem from a woman in her thirties in good health and CMV-seronegative.

This CDR3 is CASSLTTGSSYNSPLHF. In DNA form, the CDR3 reads TGTGCCAGCAGTTTAACTACAGGGAGCTCCTATAATTCACCCCTCCACTTT. This chain uses TRBV28 with TRBJ1-6, with D possibly matching TRBD1 (6 bases). Germline CDR1 reads MDHEN; CDR2 reads SYDVKM. The V and J ends lost 2 bases and 0 bases respectively, with 11 bases between them. CDR3 size: 17 residues.

As DNA, the CDR3 is TGTGCCAGCATCCAAGACAGGGGGGATGTTGAGCAGTTCTTC. It encodes CASIQDRGDVEQFF. The chain is built from TRBV7-2 and TRBJ2-1; TRBD1 matches at 9 bases. Germline V CDR1 and CDR2: SGHTA, FQGNSA. The CDR3 is 14 residues long. The junction had 10 bases not matched to a gene; V was cut back by 7 bases and J by 9 bases.

This sequence joins TRBV7-8 and TRBJ2-5; the D gene is possibly TRBD2 (5 bases). V was cut by 2 bases and J by 5 bases, with 9 bases left in between. CDR1 SGHVS and CDR2 FQNEAQ come from the germline V gene. This CDR3 is 13 amino acids long. CDR3 loop: CASSLILEETQYF. CDR3 coding DNA: TGTGCCAGCAGCTTAATACTAGAGGAGACCCAGTACTTC.

This chain uses TRBV5-4 with TRBJ1-2; perhaps TRBD1 as D (6 bases). The germline V and J ends were trimmed by 4 bases and 0 bases, with 25 bases remaining between them. Germline assignment: CDR1 SGHNT and CDR2 YYREEE (reference sequence). There are 19 residues in the CDR3. The CDR3 loop is CASSHPSTGKEGTNYGYTF. DNA of the CDR3: TGTGCCAGCAGCCATCCGTCCACAGGGAAAGAGGGCACTAACTATGGCTACACCTTC. The full variable domain, rest sourced from reference TRBV5-4 and TRBJ1-2, is ETGVTQSPTHLIKTRGQQVTLRCSSQSGHNTVSWYQQALGQGPQFIFQYYREEENGRGNFPPRFSGLQFPNYSSELNVNALELDDSALYLCASSHPSTGKEGTNYGYTFGSGTRLTVV.

The chain links TRBV28 to TRBJ1-5; D is uncertain. V lost 1 base to trimming and J lost 5 bases, with 12 bases between them. Per the germline V gene, CDR1 is MDHEN and CDR2 is SYDVKM. This CDR3 is 15 amino acids long. CDR3 region: CASSLLSGSHQPQHF. CDR3 DNA sequence: TGTGCCAGCAGTTTATTATCCGGGTCGCATCAGCCCCAGCATTTT.

The V gene is TRBV4-1, the J gene TRBJ2-3; 7 positions agree with TRBD2. This CDR3 comprises 15 residues. In germline, CDR1 is MGHRA, CDR2 YSYEKL. With 4 bases clipped from V and 3 bases from J, the junction kept 7 bases outside the gene matches. CDR3 DNA sequence: TGCGCCAGCAGCCTCCGGGAGGAAAGGACAGATACGCAGTATTTT. Its translation is CASSLREERTDTQYF.

This chain uses TRBV19 with TRBJ2-6; TRBD1 matches at 11 bases. CDR1 is LNHDA, CDR2 SQIVND, per germline (reference sequence). The V gene end was trimmed by 4 bases and the J gene end by 1 base; junction bases not matched to a gene: 9. CDR3 size: 19 residues. The CDR3 nucleotides read TGTGCCAGTAGTAGGACAGGGGGCATGGTATCATCTGGGGCCAACGTCCTGACTTTC. Translating gives CASSRTGGMVSSGANVLTF.